The present entry profiles one TCR beta chain with its context. Its antigen is undetermined. The record originates from a study of blood T cells in healthy people across ages. Findings and caveats of the study: Naive CD4+ cell counts and diversity both ran higher in long-lived than in aged donors.

With a J-beta primer mix and a sample-barcoded 5' primer, a second PCR ran 7 to 11 cycles. Every cDNA molecule bore a tag from a template-switch adaptor containing 12 random nucleotides. MiXCR was run by TCRdb on the 5' RACE reads, yielding one entry per CDR3 protein. The sample holds roughly 1.9 million distinct CDR3 sequences; around 42% are singletons and the top ten take more than 20%. The germline gives CDR1 MGHDK, CDR2 SYGVNS. The CDR3 is made up of 20 amino acids. With V trimmed by 5 bases and J by 3 bases, 14 bases remained unmatched. This clonotype originated in a human donor in good health. This chain links TRBV25-1 with TRBJ2-6; TRBD1 aligns across 12 bases. The material sequenced was blood. The CDR3 DNA sequence: TGTGCCAGCAGTCTACTTCCGGGACAGGGGGCGTTCGGTGGGGCCAACGTCCTGACTTTC. It translates to CASSLLPGQGAFGGANVLTF.